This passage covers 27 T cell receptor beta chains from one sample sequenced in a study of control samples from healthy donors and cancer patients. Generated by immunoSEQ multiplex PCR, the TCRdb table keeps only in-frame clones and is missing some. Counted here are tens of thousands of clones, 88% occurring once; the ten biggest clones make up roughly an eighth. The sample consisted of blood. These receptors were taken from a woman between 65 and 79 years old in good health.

The CDR3 loop reads CASSLPQNTGELFF. In DNA form, the CDR3 reads TGTGCCAGCAGCCTCCCGCAGAACACCGGGGAGCTGTTTTTT. The V and J genes are TRBV5-4 and TRBJ2-2, with D unclear. The CDR3 length is 14 residues. Looked up from germline, CDR1 is SGHNT and CDR2 is YYREEE (reference sequence). Deletions cut 4 bases from V and 1 base from J, with 8 bases between.

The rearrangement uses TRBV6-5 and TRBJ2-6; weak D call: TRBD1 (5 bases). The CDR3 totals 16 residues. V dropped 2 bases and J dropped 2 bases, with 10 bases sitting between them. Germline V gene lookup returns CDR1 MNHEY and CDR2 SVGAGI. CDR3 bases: TGTGCCAGCAGTTACGCACAGGTGGCTGGGGCCAACGTCCTGACTTTC. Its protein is CASSYAQVAGANVLTF.

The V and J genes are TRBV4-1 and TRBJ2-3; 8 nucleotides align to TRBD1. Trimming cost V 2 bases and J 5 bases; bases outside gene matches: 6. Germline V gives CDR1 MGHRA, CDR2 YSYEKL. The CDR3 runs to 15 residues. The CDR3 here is CASSQTGTGGDTQYF. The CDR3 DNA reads TGCGCCAGCAGCCAAACCGGGACAGGAGGAGATACGCAGTATTTT.

The CDR3 sequence: CASSQDPRDGYTF. The CDR3 nucleotides read TGCGCCAGCAGCCAAGATCCCAGGGATGGCTACACCTTC. This chain uses TRBV4-3 with TRBJ1-2; possibly TRBD1 for D (5 bases). V was cut by 0 bases and J by 6 bases, with 8 bases left in between. This CDR3 region has 13 residues. Germline V gene data show CDR1 as LGHNA and CDR2 as YSLEER.

The CDR3 sequence: CASSREQRNEQFF. CDR3 coding DNA: TGTGCCAGCAGCCGAGAACAGAGAAATGAGCAGTTCTTC. This rearrangement joins TRBV5-4 to TRBJ2-1; D not resolved. V was shortened by 4 bases and J by 7 bases, with 12 bases between the two germline ends. CDR3 length: 13 residues. Germline CDR1 SGHNT, CDR2 YYREEE (reference sequence).

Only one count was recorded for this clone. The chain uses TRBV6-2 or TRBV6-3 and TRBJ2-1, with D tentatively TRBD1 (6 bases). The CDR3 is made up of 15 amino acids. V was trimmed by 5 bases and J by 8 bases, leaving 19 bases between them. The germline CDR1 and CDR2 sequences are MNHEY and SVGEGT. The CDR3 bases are TGTGCCAGCAGTCCACAGGGACCCCCGTCGTATGAGCAGTTCTTC. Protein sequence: CASSPQGPPSYEQFF.

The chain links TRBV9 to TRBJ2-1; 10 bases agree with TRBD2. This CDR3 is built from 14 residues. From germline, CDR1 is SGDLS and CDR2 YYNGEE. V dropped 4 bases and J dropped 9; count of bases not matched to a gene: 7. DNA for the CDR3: TGTGCCAGCAGCAGAAGCGGGGGGGCGAGTGAGCAGTTCTTC. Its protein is CASSRSGGASEQFF.

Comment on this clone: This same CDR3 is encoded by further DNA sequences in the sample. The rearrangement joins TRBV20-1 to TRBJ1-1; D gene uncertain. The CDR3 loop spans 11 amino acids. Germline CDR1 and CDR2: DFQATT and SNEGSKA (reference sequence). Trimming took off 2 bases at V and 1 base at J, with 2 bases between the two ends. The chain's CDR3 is CSARQNTEAFF. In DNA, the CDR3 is TGCAGTGCTAGACAGAACACTGAAGCTTTCTTT.

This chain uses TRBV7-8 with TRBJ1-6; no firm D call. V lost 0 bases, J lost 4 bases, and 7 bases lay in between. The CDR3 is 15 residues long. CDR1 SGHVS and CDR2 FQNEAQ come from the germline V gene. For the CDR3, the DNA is TGTGCCAGCAGCTTAGCGACGGGTTATAATTCACCCCTCCACTTT. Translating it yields CASSLATGYNSPLHF.

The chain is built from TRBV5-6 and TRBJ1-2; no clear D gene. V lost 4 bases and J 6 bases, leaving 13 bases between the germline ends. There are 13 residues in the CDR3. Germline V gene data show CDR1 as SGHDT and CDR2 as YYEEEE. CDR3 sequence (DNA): TGTGCCAGCAGCCAAGGGTATTGGGATGGCTACACCTTC. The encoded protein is CASSQGYWDGYTF. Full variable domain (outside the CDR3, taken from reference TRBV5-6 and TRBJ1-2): DAGVTQSPTHLIKTRGQQVTLRCSPKSGHDTVSWYQQALGQGPQFIFQYYEEEERQRGNFPDRFSGHQFPNYSSELNVNALLLGDSALYLCASSQGYWDGYTFGSGTRLTVV.

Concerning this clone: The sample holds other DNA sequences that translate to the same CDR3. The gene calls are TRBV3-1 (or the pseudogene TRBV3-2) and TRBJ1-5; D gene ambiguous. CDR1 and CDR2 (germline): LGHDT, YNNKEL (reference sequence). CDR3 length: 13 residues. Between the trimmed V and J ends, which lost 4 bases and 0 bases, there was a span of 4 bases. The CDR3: CASSPNSNQPQHF. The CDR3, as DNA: TGTGCCAGCAGCCCAAATAGCAATCAGCCCCAGCATTTT.

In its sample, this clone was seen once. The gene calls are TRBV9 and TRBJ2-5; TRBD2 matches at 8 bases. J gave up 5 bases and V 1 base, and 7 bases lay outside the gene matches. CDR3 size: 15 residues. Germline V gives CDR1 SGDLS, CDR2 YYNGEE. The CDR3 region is CASSVTAGDRETQYF. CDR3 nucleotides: TGTGCCAGCAGCGTAACAGCGGGGGACCGGGAGACCCAGTACTTC.

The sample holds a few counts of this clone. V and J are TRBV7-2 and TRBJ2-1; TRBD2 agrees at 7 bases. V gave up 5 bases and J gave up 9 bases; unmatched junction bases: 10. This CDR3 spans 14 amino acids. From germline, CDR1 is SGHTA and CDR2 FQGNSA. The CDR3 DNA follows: TGTGCCAGCAGCCCCACTTCGGGGAGGGTTGAGCAGTTCTTC. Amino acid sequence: CASSPTSGRVEQFF. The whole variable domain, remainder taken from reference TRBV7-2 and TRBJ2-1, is GAGVSQSPSNKVTEKGKDVELRCDPISGHTALYWYRQSLGQGLEFLIYFQGNSAPDKSGLPSDRFSAERTGGSVSTLTIQRTQQEDSAVYLCASSPTSGRVEQFFGPGTRLTVL.

The CDR3 sequence is CAISEGPSGQETQYF. The CDR3 DNA follows: TGTGCCATCAGTGAGGGTCCTAGCGGCCAAGAGACCCAGTACTTC. The rearrangement uses TRBV10-3 and TRBJ2-5, with 7 bases lining up with TRBD2. Losses at the gene ends were 2 bases for V and 1 base for J; bases not matched to a gene: 4. This CDR3 is built from 15 residues. The germline CDR1 and CDR2 sequences are ENHRY and SYGVKD.

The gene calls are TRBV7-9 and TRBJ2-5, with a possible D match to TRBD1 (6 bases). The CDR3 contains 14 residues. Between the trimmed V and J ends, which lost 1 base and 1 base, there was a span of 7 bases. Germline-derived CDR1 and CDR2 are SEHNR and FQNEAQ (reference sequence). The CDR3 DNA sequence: TGTGCCAGCAGCTTAGGGACAGTCCAAGAGACCCAGTACTTC. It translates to CASSLGTVQETQYF. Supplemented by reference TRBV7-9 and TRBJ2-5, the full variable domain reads DTGVSQNPRHKITKRGQNVTFRCDPISEHNRLYWYRQTLGQGPEFLTYFQNEAQLEKSRLLSDRFSAERPKGSFSTLEIQRTEQGDSAMYLCASSLGTVQETQYFGPGTRLLVL.

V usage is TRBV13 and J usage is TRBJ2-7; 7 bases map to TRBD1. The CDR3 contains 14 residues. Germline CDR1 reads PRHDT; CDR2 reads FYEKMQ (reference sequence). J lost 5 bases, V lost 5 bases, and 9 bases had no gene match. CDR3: CASSTRGGEDEQYF. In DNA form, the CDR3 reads TGTGCCAGCAGCACACGAGGGGGCGAAGACGAGCAGTACTTC.

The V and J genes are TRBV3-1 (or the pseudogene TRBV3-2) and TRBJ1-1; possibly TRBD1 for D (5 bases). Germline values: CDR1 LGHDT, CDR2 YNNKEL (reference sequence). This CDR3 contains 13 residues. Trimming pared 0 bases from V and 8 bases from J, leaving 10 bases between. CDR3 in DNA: TGTGCCAGCAGCCAAGAGGGCCGGGGGGAAGCTTTCTTT. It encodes CASSQEGRGEAFF.

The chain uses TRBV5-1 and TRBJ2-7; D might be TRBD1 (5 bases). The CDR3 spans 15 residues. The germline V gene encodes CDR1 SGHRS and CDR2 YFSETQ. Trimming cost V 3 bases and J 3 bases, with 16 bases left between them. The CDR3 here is CASSSETTEIYEQYF. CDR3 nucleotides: TGCGCCAGCAGCTCGGAAACGACAGAAATCTACGAGCAGTACTTC.

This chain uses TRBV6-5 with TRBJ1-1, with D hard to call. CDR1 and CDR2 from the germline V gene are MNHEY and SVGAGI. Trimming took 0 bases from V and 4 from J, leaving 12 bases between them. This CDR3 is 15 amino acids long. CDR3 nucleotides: TGTGCCAGCAGTTACTCTAATGGAAGGGCCACTGAAGCTTTCTTT. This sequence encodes CASSYSNGRATEAFF.

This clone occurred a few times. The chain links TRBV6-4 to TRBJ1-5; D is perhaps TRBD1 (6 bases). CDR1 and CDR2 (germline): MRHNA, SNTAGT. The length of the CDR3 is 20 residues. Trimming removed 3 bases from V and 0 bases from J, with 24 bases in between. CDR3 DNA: TGTGCCAGCAGTGAAAGGGGGGAATTCAGTCTGCAGGTTAGCAATCAGCCCCAGCATTTT. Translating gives CASSERGEFSLQVSNQPQHF.

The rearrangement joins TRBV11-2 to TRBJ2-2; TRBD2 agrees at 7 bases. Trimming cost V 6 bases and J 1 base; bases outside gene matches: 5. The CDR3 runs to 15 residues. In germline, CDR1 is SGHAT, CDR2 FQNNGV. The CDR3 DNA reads TGTGCCAGCAGATACTGGACTAGGAACACCGGGGAGCTGTTTTTT. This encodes CASRYWTRNTGELFF. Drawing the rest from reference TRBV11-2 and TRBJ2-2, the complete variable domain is EAGVAQSPRYKIIEKRQSVAFWCNPISGHATLYWYQQILGQGPKLLIQFQNNGVVDDSQLPKDRFSAERLKGVDSTLKIQPAKLEDSAVYLCASRYWTRNTGELFFGEGSRLTVL.

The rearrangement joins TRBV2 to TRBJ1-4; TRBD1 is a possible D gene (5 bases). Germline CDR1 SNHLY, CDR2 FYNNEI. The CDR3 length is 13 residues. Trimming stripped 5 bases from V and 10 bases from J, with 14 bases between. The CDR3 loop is CASSRSWGGKLFF. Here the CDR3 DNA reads TGTGCCAGCAGTCGAAGCTGGGGCGGAAAACTGTTTTTT.

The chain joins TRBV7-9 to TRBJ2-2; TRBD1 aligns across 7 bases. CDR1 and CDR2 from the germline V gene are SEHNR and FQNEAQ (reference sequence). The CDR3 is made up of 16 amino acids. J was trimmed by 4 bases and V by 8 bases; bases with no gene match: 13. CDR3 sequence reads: CASSVITGAGTGELFF. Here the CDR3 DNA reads TGTGCCAGCTCCGTTATAACAGGGGCCGGCACCGGGGAGCTGTTTTTT.

The CDR3 region is CASSLDAYGYTF. CDR3 nucleotide sequence: TGCGCCAGCAGCTTGGACGCCTATGGCTACACCTTC. This rearrangement joins TRBV5-1 to TRBJ1-2; no firm D call. The V end lost 0 bases, the J end lost 4 bases, and 4 bases lay between the germline ends. CDR1 is SGHRS and CDR2 is YFSETQ in the germline V gene. The CDR3 is 12 residues long. Complete variable domain (other parts from reference TRBV5-1 and TRBJ1-2): KAGVTQTPRYLIKTRGQQVTLSCSPISGHRSVSWYQQTPGQGLQFLFEYFSETQRNKGNFPGRFSGRQFSNSRSEMNVSTLELGDSALYLCASSLDAYGYTFGSGTRLTVV.

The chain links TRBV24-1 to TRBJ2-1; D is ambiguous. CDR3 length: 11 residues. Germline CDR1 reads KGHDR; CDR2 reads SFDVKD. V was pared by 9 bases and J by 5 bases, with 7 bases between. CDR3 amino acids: CATQTDNEQFF. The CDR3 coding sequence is TGTGCCACCCAGACCGACAATGAGCAGTTCTTC.

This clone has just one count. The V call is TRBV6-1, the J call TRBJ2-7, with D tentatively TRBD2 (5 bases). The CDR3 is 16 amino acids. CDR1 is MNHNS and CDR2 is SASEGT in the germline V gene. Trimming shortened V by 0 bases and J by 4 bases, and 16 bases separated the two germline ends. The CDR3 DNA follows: TGTGCCAGCAGTGAAGCGGTAGCGTTGGGTTCATACGAGCAGTACTTC. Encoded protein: CASSEAVALGSYEQYF.

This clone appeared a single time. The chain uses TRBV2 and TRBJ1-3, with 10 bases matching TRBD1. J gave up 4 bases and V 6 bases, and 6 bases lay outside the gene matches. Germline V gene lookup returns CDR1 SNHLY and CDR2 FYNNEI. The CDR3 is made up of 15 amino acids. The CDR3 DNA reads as TGTGCCAGCAGGCAGGGACAGGGGAACGGAAACACCATATATTTT. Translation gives CASRQGQGNGNTIYF.